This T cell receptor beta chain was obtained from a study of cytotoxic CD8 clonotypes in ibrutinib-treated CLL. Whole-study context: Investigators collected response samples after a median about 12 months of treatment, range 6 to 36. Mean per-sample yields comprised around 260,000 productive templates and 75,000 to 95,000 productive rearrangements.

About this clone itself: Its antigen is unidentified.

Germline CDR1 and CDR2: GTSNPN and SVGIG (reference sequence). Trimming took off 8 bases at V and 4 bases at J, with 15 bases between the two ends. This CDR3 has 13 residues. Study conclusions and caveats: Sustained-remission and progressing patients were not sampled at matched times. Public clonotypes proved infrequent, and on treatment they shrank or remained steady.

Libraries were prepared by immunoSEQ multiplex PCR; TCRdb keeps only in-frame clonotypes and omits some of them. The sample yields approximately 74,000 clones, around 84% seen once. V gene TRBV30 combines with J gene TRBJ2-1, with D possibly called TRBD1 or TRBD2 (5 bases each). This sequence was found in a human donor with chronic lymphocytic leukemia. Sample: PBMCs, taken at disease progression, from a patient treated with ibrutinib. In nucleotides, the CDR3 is TGTGCCCTCCGGGACGGACAATACAATGAGCAGTTCTTC. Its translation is CALRDGQYNEQFF. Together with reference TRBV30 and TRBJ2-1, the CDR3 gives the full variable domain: SQTIHQWPATLVQPVGSPLSLECTVEGTSNPNLYWYRQAAGRGLQLLFYSVGIGQISSEVPQNLSASRPQDRQFILSSKKLLLSDSGFYLCALRDGQYNEQFFGPGTRLTVL.